The 27 T cell receptor beta chains in this list originate from one sample, sequenced in a study of blood T cell repertoires in COVID-19. Data came from immunoSEQ multiplex PCR; TCRdb stores just in-frame clones and leaves some out. Of around 65,000 clones in the sample, approximately 84% were seen once. The sequenced sample was peripheral blood. The receptors stem from a human donor in a cohort sampled during active COVID-19.

The J gene is TRBJ2-4, the V gene TRBV9, with D possibly being TRBD1 (6 bases). V lost 3 bases, J lost 5 bases, and 15 bases lay in between. The CDR3 length is 15 residues. The germline V gene encodes CDR1 SGDLS and CDR2 YYNGEE. DNA for the CDR3: TGTGCCAGCAGCGAGGACCAGGGGTGGGAAAACATTCAGTACTTC. Its translation: CASSEDQGWENIQYF.

The J gene is TRBJ1-1, the V gene TRBV29-1; possible D gene TRBD1, 5 bases. Germline V gene sequence: CDR1 SQVTM, CDR2 ANQGSEA. Deletions cut 6 bases from V and 5 bases from J, with 16 bases between. CDR3 length equals 13 residues. This CDR3 reads CSVQPGLLTEAFF. CDR3 coding DNA: TGCAGCGTCCAACCAGGGCTTTTGACTGAAGCTTTCTTT. Filled out from reference TRBV29-1 and TRBJ1-1, the complete variable domain reads SAVISQKPSRDICQRGTSLTIQCQVDSQVTMMFWYRQQPGQSLTLIATANQGSEATYESGFVIDKFPISRPNLTFSTLTVSNMSPEDSSIYLCSVQPGLLTEAFFGQGTRLTVV.

This sequence joins TRBV19 and TRBJ1-4; D might be TRBD1 (6 bases). Trimming removed 5 bases from V and 5 bases from J, with 12 bases in between. This CDR3 comprises 14 residues. CDR1 and CDR2 (germline): LNHDA, SQIVND (reference sequence). The CDR3 DNA follows: TGTGCCAGTAGTTCAGGACAGCTGAATGAAAAACTGTTTTTT. It yields the protein CASSSGQLNEKLFF.

This clone was found once. This chain connects TRBV11-3 to TRBJ2-1, with 10 bases matching TRBD2. The V and J ends lost 3 bases and 7 bases, in that order; junction bases with no gene match: 9. Per the germline V gene, CDR1 is SGHNT and CDR2 is YENEEA. The CDR3 has 16 residues. DNA of the CDR3: TGTGCCAGCAGCTTCAGCGGGAGGGCCCCAATGAATGAGCAGTTCTTC. Residues: CASSFSGRAPMNEQFF.

The chain recombines TRBV7-6 with TRBJ2-5; 8 bases map to TRBD1. The CDR3 runs to 12 residues. Looked up from germline, CDR1 is SGHVS and CDR2 is FNYEAQ. J was trimmed by 9 bases and V by 5 bases; bases with no gene match: 5. The CDR3 coding sequence is TGTGCCAGCAGCCCTCAGGGGGCGCCCCAGTACTTC. It is translated as CASSPQGAPQYF.

This chain connects TRBV20-1 to TRBJ1-4; D gene ambiguous. The CDR3 contains 10 residues. Trimming took off 5 bases at V and 14 bases at J, with 12 bases between the two ends. Germline values: CDR1 DFQATT, CDR2 SNEGSKA (reference sequence). CDR3 sequence reads: CSAVAGILFF. The CDR3 bases are TGCAGTGCTGTCGCCGGGATTCTGTTTTTT.

The chain links TRBV3-1 (or the pseudogene TRBV3-2) to TRBJ2-2, with TRBD2 matching 16 bases. This CDR3 is built from 18 residues. V was clipped by 6 bases and J by 7 bases; unmatched bases: 11. In germline, CDR1 is LGHDT, CDR2 YNNKEL (reference sequence). Here the CDR3 reads CASSYPGLAGGVVGELFF. CDR3 nucleotides: TGTGCCAGCAGTTATCCGGGACTAGCGGGAGGGGTCGTCGGGGAGCTGTTTTTT.

This clone was observed once. The V gene is TRBV7-9, the J gene TRBJ2-7; 7 bases are shared with TRBD1. Germline assignment: CDR1 SEHNR and CDR2 FQNEAQ (reference sequence). The V gene end was trimmed by 6 bases and the J gene end by 2 bases; junction bases not matched to a gene: 7. CDR3 length equals 14 residues. In DNA form, the CDR3 reads TGTGCCAGCAGAACGTGGGACAGTCCCTACGAGCAGTACTTC. Translation: CASRTWDSPYEQYF.

The J gene is TRBJ2-5, the V gene TRBV28; D call uncertain. From germline, CDR1 is MDHEN and CDR2 SYDVKM. The CDR3 has 16 amino acids. With 5 bases removed from V and 5 bases from J, the gap between germline ends came to 21 bases. The CDR3: CASSPRIRRVEETQYF. The CDR3 DNA sequence: TGTGCCAGCAGTCCTAGGATCCGTCGGGTTGAGGAGACCCAGTACTTC.

The V call is TRBV6-2 or TRBV6-3, the J call TRBJ2-7; D is ambiguous. The CDR3 consists of 13 residues. Germline V gene sequence: CDR1 MNHEY, CDR2 SVGEGT. Trimming removed 2 bases from V and 2 bases from J, with 7 bases in between. CDR3 coding DNA: TGTGCCAGCAGTTACACTAATACCTACGAGCAGTACTTC. This gives the protein CASSYTNTYEQYF.

CDR3 amino acids: CASSIGQGSYGYTF. The CDR3 DNA follows: TGTGCCAGTAGTATCGGACAGGGGAGCTATGGCTACACCTTC. The rearrangement uses TRBV19 and TRBJ1-2, with 9 positions matching TRBD1. This CDR3 has 14 amino acids. V shed 3 bases and J 4 bases; nucleotides not matched to a gene: 3. Germline loops: CDR1 LNHDA, CDR2 SQIVND (reference sequence). Full variable domain (missing parts from reference TRBV19 and TRBJ1-2): DGGITQSPKYLFRKEGQNVTLSCEQNLNHDAMYWYRQDPGQGLRLIYYSQIVNDFQKGDIAEGYSVSREKKESFPLTVTSAQKNPTAFYLCASSIGQGSYGYTFGSGTRLTVV.

This clone has only a few counts. The chain couples TRBV2 to TRBJ1-3; D may be TRBD1 (6 bases). Germline V CDR1 and CDR2: SNHLY, FYNNEI. Trimming removed 0 bases at V and 4 bases at J, with 10 bases between. The CDR3 totals 15 residues. CDR3: CASSEAGRGGNTIYF. The CDR3 DNA follows: TGTGCCAGCAGTGAAGCGGGCAGGGGCGGAAACACCATATATTTT.

J is TRBJ2-5 and V is TRBV14; tentatively, D is TRBD2 (5 bases). The CDR3 spans 15 residues. CDR1 SGHDN and CDR2 FVKESK come from the germline V gene. Trimming shortened V by 4 bases and J by 1 base, and 13 bases separated the two germline ends. The CDR3 is CASSPSTRIQETQYF. In DNA form, the CDR3 reads TGTGCCAGCAGCCCCTCTACTAGGATCCAAGAGACCCAGTACTTC.

The chain couples TRBV3-1 (or the pseudogene TRBV3-2) to TRBJ2-7, with a possible D match to TRBD2 (6 bases). Trimming shortened V by 2 bases and J by 7 bases, and 18 bases separated the two germline ends. This CDR3 region has 15 residues. Germline V gene data show CDR1 as LGHDT and CDR2 as YNNKEL (reference sequence). CDR3 amino acids: CASSQNPGLPSEQYF. The DNA for the CDR3 is TGTGCCAGCAGCCAAAATCCGGGACTTCCTTCGGAGCAGTACTTC.

The chain carries TRBV6-1 and TRBJ1-2, with a tentative D call TRBD1 (5 bases). The V end was cut by 3 bases, the J end by 4 bases, with 18 bases between. The germline CDR1 and CDR2 sequences are MNHNS and SASEGT. This CDR3 comprises 16 residues. The CDR3 is CASSDGQGGDGYGYTF. The CDR3 DNA sequence: TGTGCCAGCAGTGATGGGCAGGGAGGCGATGGCTATGGCTACACCTTC.

The chain joins TRBV10-2 to TRBJ1-2; 9 nucleotides align to TRBD1. V was clipped by 3 bases and J by 7 bases; unmatched bases: 9. Germline V gives CDR1 WSHSY, CDR2 SAAADI. The CDR3 is made up of 15 amino acids. CDR3 sequence (DNA): TGCGCCAGCAGTGATAGGGGACAGGGAGTGAGTGGCTACACCTTC. Protein sequence: CASSDRGQGVSGYTF.

J is TRBJ1-4 and V is TRBV28; D remains ambiguous. This CDR3 is built from 12 residues. Trimming left V 5 bases short and J 6 bases short, with 7 bases between. Per the germline V gene, CDR1 is MDHEN and CDR2 is SYDVKM. CDR3 loop: CASSRVDEKLFF. The CDR3 nucleotides are TGTGCCAGCAGTCGGGTCGATGAAAAACTGTTTTTT.

This clone turned up a few times. The chain uses TRBV18 and TRBJ1-1; TRBD1 aligns across 8 bases. V was pared by 6 bases and J by 2 bases, with 11 bases of the junction left unmatched. This CDR3 is built from 16 residues. Germline CDR1 is KGHSH and CDR2 is LQKENI. This chain's CDR3 is CASSGGLTGANTEAFF. CDR3 bases: TGTGCCAGCTCCGGGGGATTGACAGGGGCTAACACTGAAGCTTTCTTT.

V is TRBV5-1 and J is TRBJ2-3; TRBD1 aligns across 7 bases. CDR3 length equals 15 residues. Per the germline V gene, CDR1 is SGHRS and CDR2 is YFSETQ. After removal of 4 bases from V and 0 bases from J, the junction contained 5 bases not matched to a gene. CDR3 sequence reads: CASSTTGASTDTQYF. CDR3 bases: TGCGCCAGCAGCACTACAGGGGCTAGCACAGATACGCAGTATTTT.

The V and J genes are TRBV11-3 and TRBJ2-1, with 13 nucleotides matching TRBD2. CDR1 and CDR2 from the germline V gene are SGHNT and YENEEA. V was clipped by 5 bases and J by 10 bases; unmatched bases: 11. CDR3 length equals 16 residues. The CDR3 is CASSRRGTSGKREQFF. CDR3 nucleotides: TGTGCCAGCAGCCGCAGGGGGACTAGCGGGAAGAGGGAGCAGTTCTTC.

This clone was seen a few times. The rearrangement joins TRBV5-6 to TRBJ2-2, with a possible D match to TRBD1 (5 bases). Trimming removed 3 bases from V and 7 bases from J, with 10 bases in between. Germline V lookup: CDR1 SGHDT, CDR2 YYEEEE. The CDR3 has 13 residues. CDR3 in amino acids: CASSWQGIGELFF. CDR3 nucleotides: TGTGCCAGCAGCTGGCAGGGAATCGGGGAGCTGTTTTTT.

V gene TRBV28 combines with J gene TRBJ1-2; 7 nucleotides align to TRBD1. The CDR3 contains 16 residues. Per the germline V gene, CDR1 is MDHEN and CDR2 is SYDVKM. V dropped 6 bases and J dropped 0; count of bases not matched to a gene: 10. The CDR3 DNA sequence: TGTGCCAGCAGGGGAGGAGGACAGGCAGCTAACTATGGCTACACCTTC. Amino acids: CASRGGGQAANYGYTF.

The CDR3 nucleotides read TGTGCCAGCAGTCAGGGACTAGCTGCCTACAATGAGCAGTTCTTC. Translated, it gives CASSQGLAAYNEQFF. V and J are TRBV27 and TRBJ2-1, with 9 bases that match TRBD2. V dropped 5 bases and J dropped 2; count of bases not matched to a gene: 4. The germline CDR1 and CDR2 sequences are MNHEY and SMNVEV (reference sequence). This CDR3 is built from 15 residues.

CDR3 DNA sequence: TGTGCCAGCAGCGAGGACACTGAAGCTTTCTTT. Translation: CASSEDTEAFF. The rearrangement links TRBV3-1 (or the pseudogene TRBV3-2) to TRBJ1-1; D unresolved. CDR3 length equals 11 residues. V lost 5 bases and J lost 3, with 4 bases in between. Germline values: CDR1 LGHDT, CDR2 YNNKEL (reference sequence).

J is TRBJ2-1 and V is TRBV3-1 (or the pseudogene TRBV3-2); D is uncertain. This CDR3 spans 15 amino acids. The V end lost 4 bases, the J end lost 1 base, and 11 bases lay between the germline ends. Germline assignment: CDR1 LGHDT and CDR2 YNNKEL (reference sequence). The CDR3 bases are TGTGCCAGCAGCCCGTGGGCGAATTCCTACAATGAGCAGTTCTTC. The encoded protein is CASSPWANSYNEQFF.

V gene TRBV28 combines with J gene TRBJ1-3; 9 bases are a match to TRBD1. Germline V gives CDR1 MDHEN, CDR2 SYDVKM. The V segment lost 6 bases and the J segment 3 bases; nucleotides outside the gene matches: 6. This CDR3 comprises 15 residues. Here the CDR3 reads CASSKATGGGNTIYF. The CDR3 DNA reads TGTGCCAGCAGCAAAGCGACAGGGGGTGGAAACACCATATATTTT.

This clone was counted once. This sequence joins TRBV12-2 and TRBJ1-2; TRBD1 was called by the table and not checked on the DNA. TRBV12-2 is recorded as a pseudogene. This CDR3 spans 14 amino acids. The CDR3 here is CASRLSTGARGYTF. In DNA form, the CDR3 reads TGTGCAAGTCGCTTATCGACAGGGGCGAGGGGCTACACCTTC.